The 17 T cell receptor beta chains reported below all come from one sample, sequenced in a study of blood T cell repertoires in COVID-19. Assay used: immunoSEQ multiplex PCR; TCRdb lists only in-frame clones, some missing. This table has 300,000 to 400,000 clones, approximately 85% appearing once. Sequenced: peripheral blood. The receptors here all came from a human donor in a cohort sampled during active COVID-19.

The sample holds one count of this clone. The V gene is TRBV6-4, the J gene TRBJ2-3, with a weak D call TRBD2 (7 bases). The CDR3 is 14 residues long. V gave up 0 bases and J gave up 11 bases, with 15 bases separating them. CDR1 is MRHNA and CDR2 is SNTAGT in the germline V gene. The CDR3 spells CASSDSEGGVRQYF. The CDR3 nucleotides read TGTGCCAGCAGTGACTCGGAGGGGGGGGTGAGGCAGTATTTT.

J is TRBJ1-2 and V is TRBV5-1; D remains ambiguous. Between the trimmed V and J ends, which lost 4 bases and 4 bases, there was a span of 8 bases. CDR1 SGHRS and CDR2 YFSETQ come from the germline V gene. The CDR3 runs 12 residues. This CDR3 is CASSKDFYGYTF. The DNA for the CDR3 is TGCGCCAGCAGCAAGGACTTCTATGGCTACACCTTC.

The V call is TRBV7-2, the J call TRBJ2-2; 10 bases map to TRBD2. The V gene end was trimmed by 6 bases and the J gene end by 6 bases; junction bases not matched to a gene: 7. This CDR3 is 15 amino acids long. The germline CDR1 and CDR2 sequences are SGHTA and FQGNSA. The CDR3 reads CASRPGLAPPGELFF. The CDR3 DNA follows: TGTGCCAGCAGGCCGGGACTAGCGCCCCCCGGGGAGCTGTTTTTT.

This clone appeared a few times. V gene TRBV9 combines with J gene TRBJ1-5; TRBD1 aligns across 8 bases. The germline V gene encodes CDR1 SGDLS and CDR2 YYNGEE. The V segment lost 3 bases and the J segment 5 bases; nucleotides outside the gene matches: 1. This CDR3 spans 13 amino acids. CDR3 coding DNA: TGTGCCAGCAGCGCGACAGGGGATCAGCCCCAGCATTTT. Encoded protein: CASSATGDQPQHF.

The chain is built from TRBV12-3 or TRBV12-4 and TRBJ1-2; D is ambiguous. This CDR3 is built from 13 residues. V shed 11 bases and J shed 8 bases, with 21 bases lying between them. CDR3 residues: CAGTEGQFTGYTF. Here the CDR3 DNA reads TGTGCCGGTACCGAGGGCCAATTCACCGGCTACACCTTC.

Notes on this clone: Other DNA variants within this sample encode the same CDR3. V and J are TRBV7-2 and TRBJ1-5; D is ambiguous. Germline values: CDR1 SGHTA, CDR2 FQGNSA. The CDR3 runs 13 residues. Trimming cost V 2 bases and J 6 bases, with 8 bases left between them. The CDR3 loop reads CASSLSVRQPQHF. For the CDR3, the DNA is TGTGCCAGCAGCTTATCGGTTCGTCAGCCCCAGCATTTT.

The chain carries TRBV14 and TRBJ1-5; maybe TRBD1 (6 bases). Germline loops: CDR1 SGHDN, CDR2 FVKESK. The V gene lost 0 bases and the J gene lost 4 bases, with 13 bases spanning the gap. The CDR3 runs to 16 residues. The CDR3, as DNA: TGTGCCAGCAGCCAAGATTTACGAGACAGGAATCAGCCCCAGCATTTT. This gives the protein CASSQDLRDRNQPQHF.

This clone is a singleton in its sample. The CDR3 region is CASSEESYSREYF. In DNA, the CDR3 is TGTGCCAGCAGTGAAGAATCCTACTCCCGAGAGTACTTC. V gene TRBV6-1 combines with J gene TRBJ2-4, with D unclear. Trimming left V 1 base short and J 14 bases short, with 15 bases between. Germline V CDR1 and CDR2: MNHNS, SASEGT. The CDR3 runs 13 residues.

The gene calls are TRBV19 and TRBJ1-6; no firm D call. The ends were cut back, 3 bases at V and 8 bases at J, with 5 bases in the middle. Germline V lookup: CDR1 LNHDA, CDR2 SQIVND (reference sequence). This CDR3 has 12 residues. The chain's CDR3 is CASSMRDSPLHF. The CDR3 DNA follows: TGTGCCAGTAGTATGAGGGATTCACCCCTCCACTTT.

This clone was observed a few times. The V gene is TRBV2, the J gene TRBJ1-6; possibly TRBD1 for D (6 bases). Per the germline V gene, CDR1 is SNHLY and CDR2 is FYNNEI. V gave up 1 base and J gave up 4 bases, with 8 bases separating them. This CDR3 contains 15 residues. This chain's CDR3 is CASSEGTAYNSPLHF. CDR3 in DNA: TGTGCCAGCAGTGAAGGGACAGCTTATAATTCACCCCTCCACTTT.

The gene calls are TRBV10-2 and TRBJ1-6; the D gene is possibly TRBD1 (5 bases). The CDR3 totals 14 residues. The germline gives CDR1 WSHSY, CDR2 SAAADI. The V gene lost 0 bases and the J gene lost 11 bases, with 11 bases spanning the gap. The CDR3 coding sequence is TGCGCCAGCAGTGAGTCCCAGGAAGGGGCACCCCTCCACTTT. Protein sequence: CASSESQEGAPLHF.

This rearrangement joins TRBV9 to TRBJ2-3; 7 bases match TRBD1. This CDR3 is built from 15 residues. V was clipped by 4 bases and J by 2 bases; unmatched bases: 7. The germline CDR1 and CDR2 sequences are SGDLS and YYNGEE. CDR3 nucleotides: TGTGCCAGCAGCTCAAGGGGGCCCCACACAGATACGCAGTATTTT. As protein: CASSSRGPHTDTQYF.

The chain joins TRBV2 to TRBJ1-1; TRBD1 aligns across 7 bases. From germline, CDR1 is SNHLY and CDR2 FYNNEI. The CDR3 covers 13 residues. The J segment lost 0 bases and the V segment lost 7 bases, leaving 2 bases of the junction unmatched. The CDR3, as DNA: TGTGCCAGCAACAGGGGAATGAACACTGAAGCTTTCTTT. Protein: CASNRGMNTEAFF. Full variable domain (remainder filled in from reference TRBV2 and TRBJ1-1): EPEVTQTPSHQVTQMGQEVILRCVPISNHLYFYWYRQILGQKVEFLVSFYNNEISEKSEIFDDQFSVERPDGSNFTLKIRSTKLEDSAMYFCASNRGMNTEAFFGQGTRLTVV.

The chain uses TRBV6-5 and TRBJ1-5; 7 bases fit TRBD1. The DNA end is more similar to TRBJ2-3, so the J call may be wrong. Germline V CDR1 and CDR2: MNHEY, SVGAGI. CDR3 length: 15 amino acids. CDR3 nucleotides: TGTGCCAGCAGCCGCTACAGGGGTAGCAATCAGCCCCAGTATTTT. The encoded protein is CASSRYRGSNQPQYF.

The chain carries TRBV9 and TRBJ1-2; D is undetermined. Trimming stripped 0 bases from V and 0 bases from J, with 15 bases between. The germline V gene encodes CDR1 SGDLS and CDR2 YYNGEE. The CDR3 length is 17 residues. For the CDR3, the DNA is TGTGCCAGCAGCGTAGCTCAATTACCCTCTACTAACTATGGCTACACCTTC. Translated: CASSVAQLPSTNYGYTF.

Only one count was recorded for this clone. V usage is TRBV5-4 and J usage is TRBJ1-1, with 8 positions matching TRBD1. Germline V gene lookup returns CDR1 SGHNT and CDR2 YYREEE (reference sequence). The ends lost 0 bases at V and 5 bases at J; junction bases unmatched: 6. The CDR3 extends over 15 amino acids. CDR3 nucleotide sequence: TGTGCCAGCAGCTTGGTCCGGGACAGGATAACTGAAGCTTTCTTT. Encoded protein: CASSLVRDRITEAFF.

The chain links TRBV5-1 to TRBJ1-4; D gene uncertain. The CDR3 covers 15 residues. Germline lookup yields CDR1 SGHRS and CDR2 YFSETQ. The V end was cut by 3 bases, the J end by 2 bases, with 11 bases between. The CDR3 nucleotides are TGCGCCAGCAGCTCGGGTCGGGTTACTAATGAAAAACTGTTTTTT. It translates to CASSSGRVTNEKLFF.